This T cell receptor (beta chain) was identified during a study of shared clonotypes between healthy human individuals. The CDR3 consists of 17 residues. V gave up 3 bases and J gave up 6 bases; unmatched junction bases: 10. CDR1 SGHNT and CDR2 YYREEE come from the germline V gene (reference sequence). Sequenced by immunoSEQ multiplex PCR; TCRdb stores in-frame clones only, minus some. The sample shows around 2.5 million clones, approximately 94% of them seen only once. The source of this sequence is a man aged 18-30 years in good health. Some clones in this sample may be carry-over from other donors' samples. The chain links TRBV5-4 to TRBJ2-1; TRBD2 agrees at 12 bases. The sequencing input was naive CD4+ T cells from PBMCs. The subset: CD45RA+ positively selected. The CDR3 DNA reads TGTGCCAGCAGCTCCTTTGGGGCTAGCGGGAGGGTCAATGAGCAGTTCTTC. Translating gives CASSSFGASGRVNEQFF.